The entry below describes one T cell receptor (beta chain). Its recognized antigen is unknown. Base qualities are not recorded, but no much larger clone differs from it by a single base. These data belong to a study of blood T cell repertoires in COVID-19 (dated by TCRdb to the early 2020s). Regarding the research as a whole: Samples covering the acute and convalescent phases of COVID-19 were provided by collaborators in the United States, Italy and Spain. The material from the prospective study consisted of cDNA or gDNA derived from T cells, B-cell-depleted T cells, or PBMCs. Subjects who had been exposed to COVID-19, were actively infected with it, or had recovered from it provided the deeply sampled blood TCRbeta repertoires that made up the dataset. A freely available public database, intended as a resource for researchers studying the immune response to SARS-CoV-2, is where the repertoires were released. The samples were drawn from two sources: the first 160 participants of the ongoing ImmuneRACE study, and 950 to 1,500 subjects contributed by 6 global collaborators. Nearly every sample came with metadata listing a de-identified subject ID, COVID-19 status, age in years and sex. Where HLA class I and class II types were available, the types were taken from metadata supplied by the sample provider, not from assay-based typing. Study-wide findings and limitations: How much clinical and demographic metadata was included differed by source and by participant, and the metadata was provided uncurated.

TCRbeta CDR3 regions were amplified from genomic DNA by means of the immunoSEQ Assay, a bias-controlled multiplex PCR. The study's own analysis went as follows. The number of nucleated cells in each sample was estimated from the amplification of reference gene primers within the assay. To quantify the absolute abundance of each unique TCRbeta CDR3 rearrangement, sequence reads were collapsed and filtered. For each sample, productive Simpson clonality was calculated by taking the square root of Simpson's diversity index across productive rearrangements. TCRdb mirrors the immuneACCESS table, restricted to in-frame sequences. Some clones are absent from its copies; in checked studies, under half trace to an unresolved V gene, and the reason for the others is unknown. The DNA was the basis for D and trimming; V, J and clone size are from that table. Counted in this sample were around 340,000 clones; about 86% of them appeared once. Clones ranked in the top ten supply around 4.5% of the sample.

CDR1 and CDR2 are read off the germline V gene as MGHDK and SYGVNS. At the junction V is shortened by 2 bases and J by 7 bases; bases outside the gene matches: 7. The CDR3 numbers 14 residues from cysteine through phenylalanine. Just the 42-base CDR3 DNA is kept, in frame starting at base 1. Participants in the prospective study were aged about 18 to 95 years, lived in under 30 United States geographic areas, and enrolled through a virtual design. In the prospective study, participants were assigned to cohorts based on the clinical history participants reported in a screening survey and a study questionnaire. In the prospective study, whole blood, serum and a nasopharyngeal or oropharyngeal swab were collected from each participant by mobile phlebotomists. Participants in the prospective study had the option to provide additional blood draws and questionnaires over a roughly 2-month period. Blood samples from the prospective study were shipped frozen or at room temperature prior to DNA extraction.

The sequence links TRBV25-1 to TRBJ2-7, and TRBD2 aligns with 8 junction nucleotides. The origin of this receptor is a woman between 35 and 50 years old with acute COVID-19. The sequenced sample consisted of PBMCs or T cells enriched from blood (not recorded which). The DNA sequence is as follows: TGTGCCAGCAGTGAACCCGGGAGGGCGGGAGAGCAGTACTTC. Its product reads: CASSEPGRAGEQYF.